This TCR beta chain was observed in a study of human T cells and chemical hapten exposure. Study-level points and caveats: Sensitizing with DPC caused no change in TCRs above 1 in 1000 frequency.

Germline lookup yields CDR1 MNHNS and CDR2 SASEGT. The CDR3 totals 10 residues. Trimming removed 8 bases at V and 10 bases at J, with 9 bases between. MiXCR, run by TCRdb on the RACE reads, gives a single entry per CDR3 protein. This sample has more than 250,000 distinct CDR3 sequences; about 8.1% occur once, and the top ten carry 2% to 2.5%. This clonotype was found many times. Its antigen remains unknown. Described time point: pre-sensitization, week 0. Treatment noted: therapeutic diphenylcyclopropenone sensitization with weekly scalp DPC. The TCR was taken from a woman in her thirties or forties with alopecia areata. Some clones in this sample may be carry-over from other donors' samples. The genes are TRBV6-1 and TRBJ2-4; tentatively, D is TRBD1 or TRBD2 (5 bases each). Source: whole blood, taken in connection with sensitization to the hapten diphenylcyclopropenone (DPC). The CDR3 here is CASLWGIQYF. DNA of the CDR3: TGTGCCAGCCTATGGGGGATTCAGTACTTC.